These 29 T cell receptor beta chains share one sample of origin, sequenced in a study of shared clonotypes between healthy human individuals. The protocol was immunoSEQ multiplex PCR, while the TCRdb copy is restricted to in-frame clones and leaves out a portion. Of some 580,000 clones listed, about 98% are singletons. Positive CCR7 selection of CD45RO-negative cells yielded the naive CD8 cells, and terminally differentiated effector memory CD45RA+ cells were excluded. The sample comprised naive CD8+ T cells sorted from blood. These receptors originate from a man under 40 in good health.

The chain joins TRBV28 to TRBJ2-5; 7 bases map to TRBD1. This CDR3 contains 16 residues. Germline lookup yields CDR1 MDHEN and CDR2 SYDVKM. V was clipped by 5 bases and J by 5 bases; unmatched bases: 14. As DNA, the CDR3 is TGTGCCAGCAGTCCAAGACAGGGCACGGACTGGGAGACCCAGTACTTC. Its translation: CASSPRQGTDWETQYF.

V gene TRBV30 combines with J gene TRBJ1-1, with D perhaps matching TRBD1 (5 bases). This CDR3 has 14 residues. V was pared by 2 bases and J by 3 bases, with 13 bases between. Germline V CDR1 and CDR2: GTSNPN, SVGIG (reference sequence). The CDR3, as DNA: TGTGCCTGGAGTATAGGGGTGGGCGACACTGAAGCTTTCTTT. Translation: CAWSIGVGDTEAFF.

The chain uses TRBV5-4 and TRBJ2-7; 11 bases fit TRBD2. Germline trimming cut 5 bases from V and 2 bases from J; bases unmatched to any gene: 6. This CDR3 has 15 residues. Germline V gene sequence: CDR1 SGHNT, CDR2 YYREEE (reference sequence). The CDR3, as DNA: TGTGCCAGCAGTGGGGGACTAGCGGCTACCTACGAGCAGTACTTC. Translated, it gives CASSGGLAATYEQYF.

The chain links TRBV7-8 to TRBJ2-3; D remains ambiguous. Germline lookup yields CDR1 SGHVS and CDR2 FQNEAQ. The CDR3 spans 14 residues. The germline V and J ends were trimmed by 5 bases and 5 bases, with 14 bases remaining between them. The CDR3 sequence is CASSPTGVGDTQYF. CDR3 DNA sequence: TGTGCCAGCAGCCCTACCGGAGTCGGAGATACGCAGTATTTT.

The chain joins TRBV29-1 to TRBJ2-7, with 12 bases fitting TRBD1. Trimming at V came to 0 bases and at J to 6 bases, leaving 6 bases not matched to a gene. The CDR3 is 15 amino acids. In germline, CDR1 is SQVTM, CDR2 ANQGSEA. CDR3 loop: CSVEDGGTGGLEQYF. The CDR3 region has the DNA TGCAGCGTTGAAGATGGGGGGACAGGGGGCCTCGAGCAGTACTTC.

The chain combines TRBV4-1 with TRBJ2-7; TRBD1 might be the D (5 bases). Trimming stripped 1 base from V and 6 bases from J, with 19 bases between. Per the germline V gene, CDR1 is MGHRA and CDR2 is YSYEKL. CDR3 length equals 16 residues. The CDR3 DNA follows: TGCGCCAGCAGCCAAGTCCTGGGGCCCTCCTTGGCCGAGCAGTACTTC. Encoded protein: CASSQVLGPSLAEQYF.

This clone is a singleton in its sample. The V and J genes are TRBV5-5 and TRBJ1-2, with 11 nucleotides matching TRBD1. Losses at the gene ends were 0 bases for V and 8 bases for J; bases not matched to a gene: 12. This CDR3 has 17 amino acids. The germline CDR1 and CDR2 sequences are SGHKS and YYEKEE (reference sequence). CDR3 amino acids: CASSLGFSWTGGDGYTF. CDR3 nucleotides: TGTGCCAGCAGCTTGGGATTTTCGTGGACAGGGGGCGACGGCTACACCTTC.

The V and J genes are TRBV9 and TRBJ1-1, with TRBD1 as a possible D gene (5 bases). Trimming stripped 0 bases from V and 4 bases from J, with 10 bases between. CDR3 size: 14 residues. Germline V CDR1 and CDR2: SGDLS, YYNGEE. The CDR3 nucleotides read TGTGCCAGCAGCGTAGTAGGGACGGGCACTGAAGCTTTCTTT. It encodes CASSVVGTGTEAFF.

The rearrangement uses TRBV28 and TRBJ2-7; D remains unclear. Germline CDR1 is MDHEN and CDR2 is SYDVKM. The CDR3 loop spans 15 amino acids. Trimming removed 3 bases from V and 0 bases from J, with 12 bases in between. CDR3 sequence reads: CASSFGSYLSYEQYF. The DNA of the CDR3 is TGTGCCAGCAGTTTCGGGTCCTACCTCTCCTACGAGCAGTACTTC.

The CDR3 DNA reads TGTGCCAGTAGTATCTTTAGCGGGAACAATGAGCAGTTCTTC. As protein: CASSIFSGNNEQFF. This chain links TRBV19 with TRBJ2-1; 8 bases line up with TRBD2. V shed 3 bases, J shed 5 bases, and the junction held 3 bases outside the gene matches. This CDR3 is 14 amino acids long. Germline V CDR1 and CDR2: LNHDA, SQIVND (reference sequence).

The V and J genes are TRBV27 and TRBJ1-2; D unresolved. V lost 8 bases, J lost 3 bases, and 7 bases lay in between. This CDR3 is 11 amino acids long. Germline V gives CDR1 MNHEY, CDR2 SMNVEV (reference sequence). The CDR3 coding sequence is TGTGCCAGCCCAGGCGACTATGGCTACACCTTC. It yields the protein CASPGDYGYTF.

The gene calls are TRBV7-9 and TRBJ2-7; either TRBD1 or TRBD2 may supply D (5 bases each). Trimming removed 3 bases at V and 3 bases at J, with 9 bases between. Germline V gene lookup returns CDR1 SEHNR and CDR2 FQNEAQ (reference sequence). The CDR3 covers 13 residues. The CDR3 DNA sequence: TGTGCCAGCAGCTTTGGGACGGTCTACGAGCAGTACTTC. It encodes CASSFGTVYEQYF.

V gene TRBV29-1 combines with J gene TRBJ2-2; 7 positions match TRBD1. Trimming cost V 1 base and J 6 bases; bases outside gene matches: 5. In germline, CDR1 is SQVTM, CDR2 ANQGSEA. The CDR3 runs 14 residues. The CDR3 loop reads CSVEGTGVAGELFF. Written as DNA, the CDR3 is TGCAGCGTTGAAGGGACAGGCGTAGCCGGGGAGCTGTTTTTT.

The chain combines TRBV7-9 with TRBJ2-1; D ambiguous. Per the germline V gene, CDR1 is SEHNR and CDR2 is FQNEAQ (reference sequence). The CDR3 is 12 residues long. The V gene lost 1 base and the J gene lost 9 bases, with 7 bases spanning the gap. CDR3 in amino acids: CASSLGVAEQFF. In DNA, the CDR3 is TGTGCCAGCAGCTTAGGGGTGGCTGAGCAGTTCTTC.

The chain carries TRBV9 and TRBJ2-7; tentatively, D is TRBD1 or TRBD2 (5 bases each). Trimming stripped 6 bases from V and 6 bases from J, with 19 bases between. This CDR3 is 14 amino acids long. CDR1 is SGDLS and CDR2 is YYNGEE in the germline V gene. The DNA for the CDR3 is TGTGCCAGCACCCTGATGGATCGGGGCGGCGAGCAGTACTTC. This gives the protein CASTLMDRGGEQYF.

The rearrangement links TRBV27 to TRBJ1-2; D gene uncertain. This CDR3 has 15 residues. Trimming pared 3 bases from V and 0 bases from J, leaving 11 bases between. Per the germline V gene, CDR1 is MNHEY and CDR2 is SMNVEV (reference sequence). The CDR3 loop is CASSLWKGANYGYTF. In DNA, the CDR3 is TGTGCCAGCAGTTTGTGGAAGGGAGCTAACTATGGCTACACCTTC.

The CDR3: CAWDGGSDVAEAFF. In DNA form, the CDR3 reads TGTGCCTGGGATGGGGGCTCCGACGTCGCTGAAGCTTTCTTT. J is TRBJ1-1 and V is TRBV30; TRBD1 is a possible D gene (6 bases). Germline CDR1 reads GTSNPN; CDR2 reads SVGIG (reference sequence). The length of the CDR3 is 14 residues. Trimming removed 5 bases at V and 6 bases at J, with 19 bases between. Looking up the rest from reference TRBV30 and TRBJ1-1 gives the full variable domain: SQTIHQWPATLVQPVGSPLSLECTVEGTSNPNLYWYRQAAGRGLQLLFYSVGIGQISSEVPQNLSASRPQDRQFILSSKKLLLSDSGFYLCAWDGGSDVAEAFFGQGTRLTVV.

This rearrangement joins TRBV29-1 to TRBJ2-7; D call uncertain. CDR3 size: 13 residues. The V gene lost 7 bases and the J gene lost 2 bases, with 15 bases spanning the gap. CDR1 is SQVTM, CDR2 ANQGSEA, per germline. The CDR3 region is CSGVSGGAYEQYF. CDR3 coding DNA: TGCAGCGGCGTATCCGGTGGGGCCTACGAGCAGTACTTC.

The chain links TRBV9 to TRBJ2-7; D is unresolved. Germline V lookup: CDR1 SGDLS, CDR2 YYNGEE. V lost 0 bases, J lost 2 bases, and 6 bases lay in between. The CDR3 is 13 amino acids. CDR3 region: CASSVDSAYEQYF. The CDR3 nucleotides are TGTGCCAGCAGCGTAGATTCCGCCTACGAGCAGTACTTC.

The V call is TRBV7-2, the J call TRBJ2-3; no reliable D call. The V and J ends lost 3 bases and 4 bases respectively, with 11 bases between them. The CDR3 consists of 14 residues. Germline assignment: CDR1 SGHTA and CDR2 FQGNSA. CDR3 sequence: CASSLDPVSDTQYF. CDR3 nucleotides: TGTGCCAGCAGCTTGGATCCCGTGTCAGATACGCAGTATTTT.

This chain uses TRBV29-1 with TRBJ1-1; the D is unclear. Trimming stripped 4 bases from V and 7 bases from J, with 16 bases between. The CDR3 length is 13 residues. The germline V gene encodes CDR1 SQVTM and CDR2 ANQGSEA. CDR3 bases: TGCAGCGTTGGACAACTGAACAGTGGTGAAGCTTTCTTT. It translates to CSVGQLNSGEAFF.

The count of this clone is one. CDR3 sequence: CASSAPTSERNEQFF. The DNA of the CDR3 is TGTGCCAGCAGCGCGCCAACTAGTGAGCGCAATGAGCAGTTCTTC. The rearrangement links TRBV7-9 to TRBJ2-1; D possibly corresponds to TRBD2 (5 bases). With 5 bases removed from V and 6 bases from J, the gap between germline ends came to 17 bases. Germline V gene sequence: CDR1 SEHNR, CDR2 FQNEAQ (reference sequence). The CDR3 runs to 15 residues.

The chain has TRBV4-3 and TRBJ2-1; D might be TRBD1 or TRBD2, each matching 5 bases. The CDR3 has 14 amino acids. Germline CDR1 reads LGHNA; CDR2 reads YSLEER. V lost 5 bases and J 7 bases, leaving 15 bases between the germline ends. For the CDR3, the DNA is TGCGCCAGCAGCTTCGGGACCCGGCAGAATGAGCAGTTCTTC. This gives the protein CASSFGTRQNEQFF.

The V and J genes are TRBV28 and TRBJ1-5; tentative D call: TRBD1 (5 bases). CDR3 length equals 16 residues. V was cut by 8 bases and J by 3 bases, with 20 bases left in between. Germline loops: CDR1 MDHEN, CDR2 SYDVKM. The CDR3, as DNA: TGTGCCAGCTCCCCACCGGGGACCGACCCCAATCAGCCCCAGCATTTT. Amino acid sequence: CASSPPGTDPNQPQHF.

V gene TRBV5-6 combines with J gene TRBJ2-2, with 10 nucleotides matching TRBD2. The germline V gene encodes CDR1 SGHDT and CDR2 YYEEEE. The CDR3 length is 16 residues. Trimming took 4 bases from V and 3 from J; bases not matched to a gene: 6. The CDR3 nucleotides are TGTGCCAGCAGCGACGGGACTAGCGAAGACACCGGGGAGCTGTTTTTT. Encoded protein: CASSDGTSEDTGELFF.

The chain links TRBV28 to TRBJ2-7, with D possibly being TRBD1 or TRBD2 (5 bases each). This CDR3 comprises 16 residues. V gave up 4 bases and J gave up 6 bases, with 22 bases separating them. Germline CDR1 and CDR2: MDHEN and SYDVKM. Written as DNA, the CDR3 is TGTGCCAGCAGTTCCCGGGACCTAAAGAGAGGCATCGAGCAGTACTTC. Residues: CASSSRDLKRGIEQYF.

The V gene is TRBV6-5, the J gene TRBJ1-5; D unclear. Trimming removed 6 bases from V and 6 bases from J, with 12 bases in between. CDR3 length equals 13 residues. Germline CDR1 is MNHEY and CDR2 is SVGAGI. The CDR3, as DNA: TGTGCCAGCAGCACCCGGTCCGGTCAGCCCCAGCATTTT. Its translation is CASSTRSGQPQHF.

This chain links TRBV9 with TRBJ1-2; the D is unclear. The CDR3 sequence is 14 residues long. Germline CDR1 is SGDLS and CDR2 is YYNGEE. Trimming took 3 bases from V and 0 from J, leaving 9 bases between them. The CDR3 nucleotides read TGTGCCAGCAGCGGTCTATTATCTAACTATGGCTACACCTTC. It specifies CASSGLLSNYGYTF.

The V and J genes are TRBV5-1 and TRBJ1-1; D not certain. V lost 2 bases and J lost 1, with 9 bases in between. The CDR3 consists of 14 residues. Germline V gene lookup returns CDR1 SGHRS and CDR2 YFSETQ. The CDR3 protein is CASSFKGQNTEAFF. In DNA form, the CDR3 reads TGCGCCAGCAGCTTCAAGGGTCAGAACACTGAAGCTTTCTTT.